Following are 5 T cell receptor beta chains from one sample sequenced in a study of Ad26.COV2.S vaccination and SARS-CoV-2 variants. Treatment described: 19 received Ad26.COV2.S at low or high dose, single or two shots; roughly 5 received placebo; per-sample allocation not given. Day 63 after the first vaccine or placebo injection was the time point for sampling. The method was immunoSEQ multiplex PCR; TCRdb's version includes in-frame clones alone and lacks a portion of them. The sample shows some 520,000 clones, around 85% of them seen only once. The specimen comprised peripheral blood, sampled in a trial of Ad26.COV2.S vaccine versus placebo. The receptors were gathered from a person between 18 and 59 years old who received the Ad26.COV2.S COVID-19 vaccine or a placebo.

This chain connects TRBV27 to TRBJ2-3; D is perhaps TRBD1 or TRBD2 (5 bases each). The CDR3 spans 15 residues. V lost 0 bases to trimming and J lost 3 bases, with 10 bases between them. The V gene's germline CDR1 is MNHEY and CDR2 SMNVEV (reference sequence). CDR3 loop: CASSLSGRETDTQYF. The DNA of the CDR3 is TGTGCCAGCAGTTTATCGGGCAGGGAGACAGATACGCAGTATTTT.

CDR3 amino acids: CASRSGTSGTDTQYF. CDR3 DNA sequence: TGCGCCAGCAGGTCTGGGACTAGCGGCACAGATACGCAGTATTTT. The chain recombines TRBV5-1 with TRBJ2-3; 10 bases are a match to TRBD2. Germline V CDR1 and CDR2: SGHRS, YFSETQ. J lost 1 base, V lost 5 bases, and 4 bases had no gene match. This CDR3 comprises 15 residues.

The chain joins TRBV19 to TRBJ1-2, with TRBD1 identical over 7 bases. The CDR3 runs 13 residues. Per germline, CDR1 LNHDA and CDR2 SQIVND (reference sequence). The J segment lost 4 bases and the V segment lost 9 bases, leaving 8 bases of the junction unmatched. CDR3 sequence (DNA): TGTGCCAGCCAGGGGGAGCTCCCCTATGGCTACACCTTC. It codes for CASQGELPYGYTF.

J is TRBJ2-1 and V is TRBV6-5; tentatively, D is TRBD2 (6 bases). CDR1 is MNHEY and CDR2 is SVGAGI in the germline V gene. The CDR3 spans 15 residues. Between the trimmed V and J ends, which lost 6 bases and 0 bases, there was a span of 12 bases. DNA of the CDR3: TGTGCCAGCAGCCCGGGACTTAGCTCCTACAATGAGCAGTTCTTC. Translating gives CASSPGLSSYNEQFF.

V gene TRBV4-1 combines with J gene TRBJ2-1, with 7 nucleotides matching TRBD2. Germline V gene data show CDR1 as MGHRA and CDR2 as YSYEKL. J gave up 8 bases and V 2 bases, and 3 bases lay outside the gene matches. The CDR3 covers 13 residues. The CDR3 sequence: CASSQRLADEQFF. CDR3 DNA sequence: TGCGCCAGCAGCCAAAGGCTAGCGGATGAGCAGTTCTTC.